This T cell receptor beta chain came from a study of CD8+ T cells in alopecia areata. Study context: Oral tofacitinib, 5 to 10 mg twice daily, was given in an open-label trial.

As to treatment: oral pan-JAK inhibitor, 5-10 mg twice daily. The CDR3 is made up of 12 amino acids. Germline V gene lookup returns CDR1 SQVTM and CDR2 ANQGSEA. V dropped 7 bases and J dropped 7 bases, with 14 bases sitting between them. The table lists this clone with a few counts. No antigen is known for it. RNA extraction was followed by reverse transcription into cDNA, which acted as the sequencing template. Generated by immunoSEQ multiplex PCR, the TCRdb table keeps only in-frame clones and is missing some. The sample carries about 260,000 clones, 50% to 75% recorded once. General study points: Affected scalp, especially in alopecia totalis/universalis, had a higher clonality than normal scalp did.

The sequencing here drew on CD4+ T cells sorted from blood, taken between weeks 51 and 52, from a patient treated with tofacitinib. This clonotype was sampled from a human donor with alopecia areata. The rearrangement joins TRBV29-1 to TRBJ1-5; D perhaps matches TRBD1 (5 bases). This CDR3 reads CSAGYGGQPQHF. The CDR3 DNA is TGCAGCGCCGGTTATGGGGGACAGCCCCAGCATTTT.